The 25 T cell receptor beta chains below all came from one sample that was sequenced in a study of cytomegalovirus exposure and HLA in healthy donors. The PCR had 60 Vbeta and 13 Jbeta primers. TCRdb keeps only in-frame clones here, not all; method: immunoSEQ multiplex PCR. The table records 100,000 to 150,000 clones, about 74% of them present only once. Material for sequencing was PBMCs. Receptor source: a woman aged 45-60 years in good health and CMV-seropositive.

The chain recombines TRBV10-3 with TRBJ1-4; 8 bases fit TRBD1. The CDR3 spans 16 residues. With V trimmed by 2 bases and J by 7 bases, 9 bases remained unmatched. From germline, CDR1 is ENHRY and CDR2 SYGVKD. The CDR3 loop is CAISEGSGTGSEKLFF. The CDR3 nucleotides are TGTGCCATCAGTGAGGGTTCCGGGACAGGTAGTGAAAAACTGTTTTTT.

The chain joins TRBV5-4 to TRBJ1-1; TRBD1 matches at 7 bases. The CDR3 extends over 17 amino acids. From germline, CDR1 is SGHNT and CDR2 YYREEE (reference sequence). With 2 bases clipped from V and 4 bases from J, the junction kept 14 bases outside the gene matches. The DNA for the CDR3 is TGTGCCAGCAGCTTAGGGGGACGACAGGGTCTCAGCACTGAAGCTTTCTTT. Protein sequence: CASSLGGRQGLSTEAFF.

The gene calls are TRBV25-1 and TRBJ2-6, with D possibly being TRBD2 (5 bases). This CDR3 has 17 amino acids. CDR1 is MGHDK and CDR2 is SYGVNS in the germline V gene. The germline V and J ends were trimmed by 0 bases and 1 base, with 10 bases remaining between them. The chain's CDR3 is CASSEYGSPSGANVLTF. The CDR3, as DNA: TGTGCCAGCAGTGAATATGGGAGTCCTTCTGGGGCCAACGTCCTGACTTTC.

This clone was counted between two and nine times. V is TRBV7-2 and J is TRBJ2-3; the match to TRBD2 covers 7 bases. CDR1 and CDR2 from the germline V gene are SGHTA and FQGNSA. This CDR3 has 17 residues. Trimming at V came to 2 bases and at J to 4 bases, leaving 12 bases not matched to a gene. CDR3 region: CASSLTRLALNSDTQYF. The CDR3 DNA sequence: TGTGCCAGCAGCTTAACCCGACTAGCTCTTAACTCAGATACGCAGTATTTT.

The CDR3, as DNA: TGTGCCAGCAGCCAGACCGGGTACAATGAGCAGTTCTTC. Encoded protein: CASSQTGYNEQFF. V gene TRBV6-4 combines with J gene TRBJ2-1; D call uncertain. This CDR3 comprises 13 residues. The V end was cut by 6 bases, the J end by 4 bases, with 10 bases between. Germline CDR1 is MRHNA and CDR2 is SNTAGT.

The CDR3, as DNA: TGTGCCAGCAGCTTATTGAGCGGGGGGTCGGATACGCAGTATTTT. Protein product: CASSLLSGGSDTQYF. This sequence joins TRBV13 and TRBJ2-3; 9 nucleotides line up with TRBD2. The CDR3 contains 15 residues. The germline V gene has CDR1 PRHDT and CDR2 FYEKMQ (reference sequence). V lost 2 bases and J lost 6; bases outside the gene matches: 6.

This clone was counted once. This rearrangement joins TRBV6-1 to TRBJ1-2; unclear D gene. The CDR3 spans 13 residues. The V gene lost 3 bases and the J gene lost 8 bases, with 13 bases spanning the gap. The germline V gene encodes CDR1 MNHNS and CDR2 SASEGT. DNA for the CDR3: TGTGCCAGCAGTGAGTCCCGTATGCGGGGCTACACCTTC. Amino acid sequence: CASSESRMRGYTF.

The chain carries TRBV7-6 and TRBJ2-5; D may be TRBD2 (5 bases). CDR1 is SGHVS, CDR2 FNYEAQ, per germline. Trimming removed 1 base from V and 5 bases from J, with 11 bases in between. CDR3 length: 14 amino acids. The CDR3 DNA sequence: TGTGCCAGCAGCTTAGTTGGAGGCTGGGAGACCCAGTACTTC. This encodes CASSLVGGWETQYF.

The chain carries TRBV18 and TRBJ2-1; weak D call: TRBD2 (7 bases). Trimming cost V 5 bases and J 8 bases, with 16 bases left between them. Germline V gives CDR1 KGHSH, CDR2 LQKENI. The CDR3 is 14 amino acids. The CDR3: CASSWGGPPYEQFF. CDR3 DNA: TGTGCCAGCTCATGGGGGGGCCCCCCGTATGAGCAGTTCTTC.

V usage is TRBV6-1 and J usage is TRBJ2-7; tentative D call: TRBD2 (6 bases). There are 15 residues in the CDR3. Trimming cost V 2 bases and J 7 bases, with 18 bases left between them. Germline CDR1 is MNHNS and CDR2 is SASEGT. The CDR3 nucleotides are TGTGCCAGCAGTGAACTAGCGATTTCGCCGGGGGAGCAGTACTTC. Its translation: CASSELAISPGEQYF.

The rearrangement joins TRBV7-2 to TRBJ1-2, with 7 bases matching TRBD1. This CDR3 is 15 amino acids long. The V gene's germline CDR1 is SGHTA and CDR2 FQGNSA. The V segment lost 5 bases and the J segment 2 bases; nucleotides outside the gene matches: 8. Written as DNA, the CDR3 is TGTGCCAGCAGCGTCGCCGCGACAGGGAACTATGGCTACACCTTC. Amino acid sequence: CASSVAATGNYGYTF. The whole variable domain, filled in from reference TRBV7-2 and TRBJ1-2, reads GAGVSQSPSNKVTEKGKDVELRCDPISGHTALYWYRQSLGQGLEFLIYFQGNSAPDKSGLPSDRFSAERTGGSVSTLTIQRTQQEDSAVYLCASSVAATGNYGYTFGSGTRLTVV.

J is TRBJ1-6 and V is TRBV5-8; no firm D call. This CDR3 comprises 13 residues. Trimming left V 0 bases short and J 7 bases short, with 5 bases between. CDR1 SGHTS and CDR2 YDEGEE come from the germline V gene. CDR3 residues: CASSLGRNSPLHF. For the CDR3, the DNA is TGTGCCAGCAGCTTGGGGCGGAATTCACCCCTCCACTTT.

This clone appeared a single time. CDR3 sequence: CASSREAGRVDTQYF. In DNA form, the CDR3 reads TGCGCCAGCAGCCGGGAAGCGGGGCGAGTAGATACGCAGTATTTT. J is TRBJ2-3 and V is TRBV5-1, with 7 bases fitting TRBD2. Trimming removed 4 bases from V and 5 bases from J; junction bases left unmatched: 10. The CDR3 spans 15 residues. Germline V gene lookup returns CDR1 SGHRS and CDR2 YFSETQ.

This clone appeared a single time. This chain connects TRBV12-5 to TRBJ1-6, with 9 nucleotides matching TRBD1. After removal of 6 bases from V and 8 bases from J, the junction contained 8 bases not matched to a gene. Germline V CDR1 and CDR2: LGHNT, FRNRAP. CDR3 length equals 15 residues. This chain's CDR3 is CASGTPGQGYSPLHF. CDR3 DNA sequence: TGTGCTAGTGGAACACCGGGACAGGGCTATTCACCCCTCCACTTT.

The V gene is TRBV4-2, the J gene TRBJ2-5; D not certain. CDR3 length: 14 residues. V gave up 2 bases and J gave up 0 bases, with 7 bases separating them. Looked up from germline, CDR1 is LGHNA and CDR2 is YNFKEQ. The CDR3 protein is CASSQTRYQETQYF. The CDR3 DNA sequence: TGTGCCAGCAGCCAAACCAGGTACCAAGAGACCCAGTACTTC.

The chain employs TRBV6-5 and TRBJ2-2; the D is unclear. V dropped 0 bases and J dropped 4 bases, with 3 bases sitting between them. This CDR3 has 13 amino acids. Germline V gene sequence: CDR1 MNHEY, CDR2 SVGAGI. The CDR3 coding sequence is TGTGCCAGCAGTTACTCGAGCACCGGGGAGCTGTTTTTT. Translated, it gives CASSYSSTGELFF.

J is TRBJ2-5 and V is TRBV4-2; 8 positions match TRBD2. V lost 0 bases, J lost 9 bases, and 6 bases stayed unmatched. Germline CDR1 LGHNA, CDR2 YNFKEQ. The CDR3 totals 14 residues. The CDR3 bases are TGTGCCAGCAGCCAAGATGCGGCGCGGGAGGCCCAGTACTTC. Its translation: CASSQDAAREAQYF.

This clone showed up many times. V usage is TRBV18 and J usage is TRBJ2-3; 9 bases agree with TRBD1. The germline CDR1 and CDR2 sequences are KGHSH and LQKENI. Trimming took 5 bases from V and 0 from J; bases not matched to a gene: 3. CDR3 length: 15 residues. The CDR3 sequence is CASSYGQGSTDTQYF. CDR3 nucleotides: TGTGCCAGCTCATATGGACAGGGGAGCACAGATACGCAGTATTTT.

The chain recombines TRBV2 with TRBJ2-3; possibly TRBD2 for D (5 bases). The CDR3 has 13 amino acids. V lost 1 base and J lost 5, with 7 bases in between. Germline assignment: CDR1 SNHLY and CDR2 FYNNEI. The CDR3 here is CASSEERGDTQYF. Written as DNA, the CDR3 is TGTGCCAGCAGTGAAGAACGGGGAGATACGCAGTATTTT.

This sequence joins TRBV5-1 and TRBJ2-1; D ambiguous. V was shortened by 0 bases and J by 1 base, with 8 bases between the two germline ends. Germline loops: CDR1 SGHRS, CDR2 YFSETQ. This CDR3 contains 15 residues. The CDR3 region is CASSLEQVSYNEQFF. The CDR3 nucleotides are TGCGCCAGCAGCTTGGAGCAGGTATCCTACAATGAGCAGTTCTTC.

The CDR3 coding sequence is TGTGCCAGCAGACTGACAGAAAACTACGAGCAGTACTTC. Translation gives CASRLTENYEQYF. V usage is TRBV2 and J usage is TRBJ2-7, with D possibly matching TRBD1 (5 bases). Germline CDR1 reads SNHLY; CDR2 reads FYNNEI. The CDR3 extends over 13 amino acids. The V and J ends lost 6 bases and 3 bases respectively, with 12 bases between them.

The sample holds a few counts of this clone. V and J are TRBV6-6 and TRBJ1-4, with D possibly being TRBD1 (6 bases). V lost 0 bases and J 8 bases, leaving 10 bases between the germline ends. The CDR3 is made up of 14 amino acids. Looked up from germline, CDR1 is MNHNY and CDR2 is SVGAGI (reference sequence). The CDR3 reads CASSYSRGREKLFF. The CDR3 DNA is TGTGCCAGCAGTTACTCCAGGGGTCGAGAAAAACTGTTTTTT.

This chain links TRBV6-5 with TRBJ1-1; D gene unclear. CDR1 is MNHEY, CDR2 SVGAGI, per germline. CDR3 length: 13 amino acids. V lost 6 bases and J lost 0, with 8 bases in between. CDR3 nucleotide sequence: TGTGCCAGCAGAACAAACGTGAACACTGAAGCTTTCTTT. Residues: CASRTNVNTEAFF.

The chain joins TRBV21-1 to TRBJ2-7; the D call of TRBD1 is as the table states it, not checked on the DNA. TRBV21-1 is a documented pseudogene. The CDR3 sequence is 16 residues long. The CDR3 loop reads CASSKEGTGGRYEQYF. DNA for the CDR3: TGTGCCAGCAGCAAAGAGGGGACAGGGGGACGCTACGAGCAGTACTTC.

This clone was counted between two and nine times. The chain uses TRBV7-9 and TRBJ1-1; D is undetermined. V shed 4 bases and J shed 4 bases, with 10 bases lying between them. Germline-derived CDR1 and CDR2 are SEHNR and FQNEAQ (reference sequence). This CDR3 is 13 amino acids long. In DNA form, the CDR3 reads TGTGCCAGCAGCTCCCTCCCCGGCACTGAAGCTTTCTTT. Amino acids: CASSSLPGTEAFF.